A single sample is the source of the 21 T cell receptor beta chains below, sequenced in a study of T cells after yellow fever vaccination. One entry per CDR3 protein, called by TCRdb with MiXCR from the 5' RACE reads. The sample carries tens of thousands of distinct CDR3 sequences, 6.5% to 9% recorded once. The specimen comprised CD8+ T cells sorted from PBMCs, sampled 15 days after the yellow fever booster vaccination. The receptors originated from a man younger than 40 who received the YFV17D yellow fever vaccine.

The sample holds many counts of this clonotype. The V and J genes are TRBV6-5 and TRBJ2-1, with 13 bases identical to TRBD2. There are 15 residues in the CDR3. V lost 4 bases and J lost 8; bases outside the gene matches: 5. From germline, CDR1 is MNHEY and CDR2 SVGAGI. For the CDR3, the DNA is TGTGCCAGCAGTTTTGGACTAGCGGGAGTCTATGAGCAGTTCTTC. Its translation: CASSFGLAGVYEQFF.

This clonotype was detected only a few times. The rearrangement uses TRBV7-6 and TRBJ2-7, with 7 positions matching TRBD2. The CDR3 sequence is 14 residues long. Germline V gives CDR1 SGHVS, CDR2 FNYEAQ. V trimming: 5 bases; J trimming: 1 base; junction bases outside the gene matches: 5. The CDR3 DNA is TGTGCCAGCAGCCCCCGGACTAGTTCCTACGAGCAGTACTTC. Translating gives CASSPRTSSYEQYF.

This clonotype was picked up many times. The CDR3 DNA reads as TGCGCCAGCAGTGAGGTCAACTCCTACGAGCAGTACTTC. This gives the protein CASSEVNSYEQYF. This chain joins TRBV10-2 and TRBJ2-7; D not certain. CDR3 size: 13 residues. From germline, CDR1 is WSHSY and CDR2 SAAADI. V lost 2 bases and J 0 bases, leaving 5 bases between the germline ends.

This clonotype was counted a few times. The CDR3 DNA reads as TGTGCCAGCAGCGACGACTTGGATGGCTACACCTTC. Translation: CASSDDLDGYTF. The chain uses TRBV9 and TRBJ1-2; D is ambiguous. Looked up from germline, CDR1 is SGDLS and CDR2 is YYNGEE. The V and J ends lost 3 bases and 6 bases respectively, with 9 bases between them. The CDR3 runs 12 residues.

This clonotype has at least ten counts. The CDR3 bases are TGTGCCAGCAGTTACAACTCCCTTGGCTACACCTTC. Residues: CASSYNSLGYTF. V usage is TRBV6-5 and J usage is TRBJ1-2; no firm D call. Trimming stripped 2 bases from V and 7 bases from J, with 8 bases between. This CDR3 is 12 amino acids long. From germline, CDR1 is MNHEY and CDR2 SVGAGI.

V is TRBV19 and J is TRBJ2-7; either TRBD1 or TRBD2 may fit D (5 bases each). Germline V gene lookup returns CDR1 LNHDA and CDR2 SQIVND (reference sequence). The germline V and J ends were trimmed by 5 bases and 4 bases, with 12 bases remaining between them. The CDR3 sequence is 13 residues long. The CDR3: CASSPGPGYEQYF. CDR3 in DNA: TGTGCCAGTAGTCCGGGGCCGGGGTACGAGCAGTACTTC. Full variable domain (rest looked up from reference TRBV19 and TRBJ2-7): DGGITQSPKYLFRKEGQNVTLSCEQNLNHDAMYWYRQDPGQGLRLIYYSQIVNDFQKGDIAEGYSVSREKKESFPLTVTSAQKNPTAFYLCASSPGPGYEQYFGPGTRLTVT.

The table lists this clonotype with many counts. V gene TRBV5-6 combines with J gene TRBJ2-5; tentatively, D is TRBD1 or TRBD2 (5 bases each). CDR1 SGHDT and CDR2 YYEEEE come from the germline V gene. CDR3 length: 15 residues. Between the trimmed V and J ends, which lost 1 base and 5 bases, there was a span of 15 bases. The CDR3 region is CASSLWGNPKETQYF. CDR3 sequence (DNA): TGTGCCAGCAGCTTGTGGGGGAATCCTAAGGAGACCCAGTACTTC.

This clonotype has at least ten counts. The genes are TRBV7-9 and TRBJ1-1; unclear D gene. Germline lookup yields CDR1 SEHNR and CDR2 FQNEAQ (reference sequence). This CDR3 spans 13 amino acids. The V end lost 3 bases, the J end lost 0 bases, and 5 bases lay between the germline ends. CDR3 residues: CASSLGMNTEAFF. CDR3 DNA: TGTGCCAGCAGCTTGGGGATGAACACTGAAGCTTTCTTT.

There are many counts of this clonotype. DNA for the CDR3: TGTGCCAGCAGCGAACCCGGGGATCCATATGGCTACACCTTC. It codes for CASSEPGDPYGYTF. The chain recombines TRBV7-2 with TRBJ1-2; no clear D gene. V was clipped by 5 bases and J by 5 bases, with 15 bases between them. Germline-derived CDR1 and CDR2 are SGHTA and FQGNSA. The CDR3 length is 14 residues.

This clonotype was recorded at least ten times. The chain uses TRBV5-1 and TRBJ2-7; D uncertain. The germline V and J ends were trimmed by 0 bases and 2 bases, with 12 bases remaining between them. Germline-derived CDR1 and CDR2 are SGHRS and YFSETQ. The CDR3 has 15 residues. CDR3 sequence (DNA): TGCGCCAGCAGCTTGGAATCGGGTTTCCCCTACGAGCAGTACTTC. It yields the protein CASSLESGFPYEQYF.

In its sample, this clonotype was seen many times. The chain joins TRBV14 to TRBJ2-2; 8 bases map to TRBD1. The germline V gene has CDR1 SGHDN and CDR2 FVKESK. Losses at the gene ends were 5 bases for V and 5 bases for J; bases not matched to a gene: 4. This CDR3 contains 14 residues. The CDR3 is CASSGTGLTGELFF. Here the CDR3 DNA reads TGTGCCAGCAGCGGGACAGGTCTTACCGGGGAGCTGTTTTTT.

This clonotype has a count of ten or more. The V gene is TRBV27, the J gene TRBJ1-1, with D hard to call. CDR1 and CDR2 from the germline V gene are MNHEY and SMNVEV (reference sequence). This CDR3 contains 13 residues. Deletions cut 6 bases from V and 1 base from J, with 9 bases between. The CDR3 nucleotides read TGTGCCAGCAGGTACAGTCCGAACACTGAAGCTTTCTTT. It specifies CASRYSPNTEAFF.

This clonotype was seen ten or more times. The chain has TRBV9 and TRBJ2-3; 10 nucleotides align to TRBD2. CDR1 and CDR2 from the germline V gene are SGDLS and YYNGEE. The length of the CDR3 is 16 residues. V lost 0 bases, J lost 6 bases, and 7 bases stayed unmatched. The chain's CDR3 is CASSVEASGSMDTQYF. The CDR3 coding sequence is TGTGCCAGCAGCGTAGAGGCTAGCGGGAGCATGGATACGCAGTATTTT.

This clonotype was seen a few times. The chain joins TRBV12-3 or TRBV12-4 to TRBJ2-1; TRBD2 aligns across 8 bases. Germline trimming cut 6 bases from V and 5 bases from J; bases unmatched to any gene: 6. The CDR3 consists of 14 residues. CDR3 bases: TGTGCCAGCAGCCCTATAGCGGGGAACAATGAGCAGTTCTTC. Translated, it gives CASSPIAGNNEQFF.

Comments on this clonotype: A much larger clone lies one base from this, so it may be a read error. CDR3 loop: CANSGDFTYF. The CDR3 DNA reads TGCGCCAACAGTGGGGACTTTACCTACTTC. The chain uses TRBV10-2 and TRBJ2-7; D is possibly TRBD2 (6 bases). The CDR3 is 10 residues long. CDR1 and CDR2 from the germline V gene are WSHSY and SAAADI.

This clonotype was observed many times. The chain links TRBV6-1 to TRBJ2-1; D unresolved. Germline CDR1 MNHNS, CDR2 SASEGT. This CDR3 region has 16 residues. The germline V and J ends were trimmed by 2 bases and 0 bases, with 11 bases remaining between them. The CDR3 loop reads CASSEYGASSYNEQFF. CDR3 DNA: TGTGCCAGCAGTGAATACGGCGCTAGCTCCTACAATGAGCAGTTCTTC.

Comment on this clonotype: It may be a read error: a sequence one base away is much more abundant. The rearrangement links TRBV7-9 to TRBJ2-7; no clear D. Per germline, CDR1 SEHNR and CDR2 FQNEAQ (reference sequence). The CDR3 has 12 residues. The CDR3 region is CAISQERDEQYF. The CDR3 coding sequence is TGTGCCATCAGCCAGGAGCGAGACGAGCAGTACTTC.

Remarks on this clonotype: This may come from a read error, since a much larger clone is one base off. The rearrangement joins TRBV15 to TRBJ2-1; 7 bases are shared with TRBD2. The CDR3 covers 14 residues. Germline V gene data show CDR1 as LNHNV and CDR2 as YYDKDF (reference sequence). The V and J ends lost 8 bases and 1 base, in that order; junction bases with no gene match: 5. The CDR3: CATWGGSSYNEQFF. The CDR3 coding sequence is TGTGCCACCTGGGGCGGGAGTTCCTACAATGAGCAGTTCTTC.

In its sample, this clonotype was seen many times. The chain has TRBV3-1 and TRBJ2-1; D not resolved. The V gene's germline CDR1 is LGHDT and CDR2 YNNKEL (reference sequence). Trimming removed 1 base at V and 8 bases at J, with 9 bases between. The CDR3 covers 13 residues. The CDR3 DNA is TGTGCCAGCAGCCAAGCGCTAACCGATGAGCAGTTCTTC. It translates to CASSQALTDEQFF.

The sample holds many counts of this clonotype. The chain uses TRBV12-3 or TRBV12-4 and TRBJ2-2; TRBD2 is a possible D gene (6 bases). The ends were cut back, 7 bases at V and 6 bases at J, with 18 bases in the middle. The CDR3 loop spans 15 amino acids. In DNA form, the CDR3 reads TGTGCCAGCACCTTGGGGGGAGTATCTTCCGGGGAGCTGTTTTTT. It encodes CASTLGGVSSGELFF.

This clonotype came up many times. The rearrangement links TRBV21-1 to TRBJ2-5; the DNA was not used to check the table's D call, TRBD1. TRBV21-1 is annotated as a pseudogene. The CDR3 is made up of 16 amino acids. CDR3 coding DNA: TGTGCCAGCAGCAAAGATATCCGGGACAGCCAAGAGACCCAGTACTTC. This codes for CASSKDIRDSQETQYF.